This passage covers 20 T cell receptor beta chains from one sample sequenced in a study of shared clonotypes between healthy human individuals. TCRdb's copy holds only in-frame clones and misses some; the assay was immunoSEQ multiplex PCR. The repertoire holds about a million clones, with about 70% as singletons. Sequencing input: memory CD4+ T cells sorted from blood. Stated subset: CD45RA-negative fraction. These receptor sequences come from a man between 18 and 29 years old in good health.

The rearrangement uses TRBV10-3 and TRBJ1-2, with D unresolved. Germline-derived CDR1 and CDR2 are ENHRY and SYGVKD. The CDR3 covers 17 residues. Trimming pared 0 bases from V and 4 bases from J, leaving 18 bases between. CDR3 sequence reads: CAISESNKPSDRYGYTF. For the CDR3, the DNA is TGTGCCATCAGTGAGTCGAATAAGCCCTCCGACCGCTATGGCTACACCTTC.

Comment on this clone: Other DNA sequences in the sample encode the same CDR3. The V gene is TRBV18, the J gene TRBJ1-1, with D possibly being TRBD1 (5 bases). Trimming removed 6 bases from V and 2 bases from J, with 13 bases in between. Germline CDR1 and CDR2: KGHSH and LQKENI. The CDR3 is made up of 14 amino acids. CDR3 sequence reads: CASSPRDGNTEAFF. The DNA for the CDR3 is TGTGCCAGCTCGCCCCGGGACGGTAACACTGAAGCTTTCTTT.

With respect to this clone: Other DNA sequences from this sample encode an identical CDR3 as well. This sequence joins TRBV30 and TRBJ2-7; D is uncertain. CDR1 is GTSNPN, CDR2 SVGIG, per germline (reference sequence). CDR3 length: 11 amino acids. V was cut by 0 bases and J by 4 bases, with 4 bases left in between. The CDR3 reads CAWSVRYEQYF. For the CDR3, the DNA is TGTGCCTGGAGTGTAAGGTACGAGCAGTACTTC. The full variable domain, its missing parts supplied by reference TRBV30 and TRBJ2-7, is SQTIHQWPATLVQPVGSPLSLECTVEGTSNPNLYWYRQAAGRGLQLLFYSVGIGQISSEVPQNLSASRPQDRQFILSSKKLLLSDSGFYLCAWSVRYEQYFGPGTRLTVT.

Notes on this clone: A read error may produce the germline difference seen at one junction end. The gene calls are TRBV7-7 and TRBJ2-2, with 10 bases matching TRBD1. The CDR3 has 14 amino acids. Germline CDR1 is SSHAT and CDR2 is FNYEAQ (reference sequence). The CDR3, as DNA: TGTGCTAGCAGCACCGGGACAGGGGTCGGGGAGCTGTTTTTT. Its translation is CASSTGTGVGELFF.

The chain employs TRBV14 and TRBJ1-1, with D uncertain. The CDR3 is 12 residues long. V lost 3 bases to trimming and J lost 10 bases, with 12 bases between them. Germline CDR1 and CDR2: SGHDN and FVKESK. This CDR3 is CASSQNSVGAFF. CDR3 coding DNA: TGTGCCAGCAGCCAGAATTCAGTCGGAGCTTTCTTT.

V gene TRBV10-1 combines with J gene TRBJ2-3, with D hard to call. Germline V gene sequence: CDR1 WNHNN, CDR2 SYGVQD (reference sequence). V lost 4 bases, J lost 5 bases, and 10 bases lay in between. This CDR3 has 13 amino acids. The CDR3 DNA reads TGCGCCAGCAGTGCCGGGCCGGGAGATACGCAGTATTTT. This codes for CASSAGPGDTQYF.

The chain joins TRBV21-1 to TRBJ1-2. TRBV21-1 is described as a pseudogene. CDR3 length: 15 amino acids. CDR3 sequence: CASSKVRYGAGGYTF. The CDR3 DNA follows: TGTGCCAGCAGCAAAGTTCGTTACGGGGCTGGTGGCTACACCTTC.

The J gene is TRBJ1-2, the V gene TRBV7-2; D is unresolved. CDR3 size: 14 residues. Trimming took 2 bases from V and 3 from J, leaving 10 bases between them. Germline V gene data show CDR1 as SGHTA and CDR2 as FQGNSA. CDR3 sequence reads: CASSLPRSDYGYTF. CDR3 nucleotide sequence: TGTGCCAGCAGCTTACCCCGATCAGACTATGGCTACACCTTC.

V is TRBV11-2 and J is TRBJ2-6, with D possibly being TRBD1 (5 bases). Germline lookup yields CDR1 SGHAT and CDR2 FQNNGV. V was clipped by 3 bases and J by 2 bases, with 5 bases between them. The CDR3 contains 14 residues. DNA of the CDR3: TGTGCCAGCAGCTTGGGGCCTGGGGCCAACGTCCTGACTTTC. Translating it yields CASSLGPGANVLTF.

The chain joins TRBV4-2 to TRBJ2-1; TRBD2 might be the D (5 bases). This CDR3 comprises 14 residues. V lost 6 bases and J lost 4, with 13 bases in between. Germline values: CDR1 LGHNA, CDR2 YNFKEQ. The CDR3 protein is CASRRTPDYNEQFF. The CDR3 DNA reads TGTGCCAGCAGAAGGACTCCGGATTACAATGAGCAGTTCTTC.

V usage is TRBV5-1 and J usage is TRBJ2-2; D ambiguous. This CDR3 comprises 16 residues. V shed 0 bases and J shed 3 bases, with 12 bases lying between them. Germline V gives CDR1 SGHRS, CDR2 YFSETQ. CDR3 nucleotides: TGCGCCAGCAGCTTGGGCCCCCGACAAGACACCGGGGAGCTGTTTTTT. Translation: CASSLGPRQDTGELFF.

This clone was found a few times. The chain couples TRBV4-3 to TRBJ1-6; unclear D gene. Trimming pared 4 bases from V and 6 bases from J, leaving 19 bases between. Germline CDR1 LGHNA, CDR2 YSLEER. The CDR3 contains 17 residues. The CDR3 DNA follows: TGCGCCAGCAGCCGGAAGGGTCCGGGCGAGGGTAATTCACCCCTCCACTTT. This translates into CASSRKGPGEGNSPLHF.

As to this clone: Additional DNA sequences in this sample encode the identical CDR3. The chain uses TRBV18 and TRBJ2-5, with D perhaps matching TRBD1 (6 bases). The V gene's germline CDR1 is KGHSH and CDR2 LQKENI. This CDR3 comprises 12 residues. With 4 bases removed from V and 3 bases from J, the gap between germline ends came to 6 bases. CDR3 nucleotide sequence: TGTGCCAGCTCACGGACAGAAGAGACCCAGTACTTC. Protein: CASSRTEETQYF.

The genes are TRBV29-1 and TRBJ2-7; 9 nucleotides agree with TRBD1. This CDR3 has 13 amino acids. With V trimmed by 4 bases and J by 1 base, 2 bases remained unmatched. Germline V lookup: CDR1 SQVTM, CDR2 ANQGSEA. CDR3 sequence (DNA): TGCAGCGTTGCCGGGACAGGGTCCTACGAGCAGTACTTC. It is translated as CSVAGTGSYEQYF.

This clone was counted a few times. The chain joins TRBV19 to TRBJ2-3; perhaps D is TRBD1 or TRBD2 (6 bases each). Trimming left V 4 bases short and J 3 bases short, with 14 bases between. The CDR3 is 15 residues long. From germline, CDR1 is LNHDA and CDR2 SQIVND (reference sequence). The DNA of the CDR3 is TGTGCCAGTAGTACAGGGGCGGGAAATACAGATACGCAGTATTTT. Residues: CASSTGAGNTDTQYF.

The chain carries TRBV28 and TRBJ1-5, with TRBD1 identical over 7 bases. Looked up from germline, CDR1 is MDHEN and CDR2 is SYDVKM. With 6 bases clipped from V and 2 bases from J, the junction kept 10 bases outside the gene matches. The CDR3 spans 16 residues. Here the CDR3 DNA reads TGTGCCAGCAGCCGGACTCAGGGGGAAGGCAATCAGCCCCAGCATTTT. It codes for CASSRTQGEGNQPQHF.

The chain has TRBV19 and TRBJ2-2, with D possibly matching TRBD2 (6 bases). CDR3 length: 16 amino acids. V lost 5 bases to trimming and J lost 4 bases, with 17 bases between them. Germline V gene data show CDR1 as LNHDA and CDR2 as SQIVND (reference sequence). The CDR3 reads CASSAQHNSGTGELFF. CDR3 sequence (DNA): TGTGCCAGTAGTGCCCAACACAATAGCGGCACCGGGGAGCTGTTTTTT. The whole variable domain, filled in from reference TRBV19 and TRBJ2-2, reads DGGITQSPKYLFRKEGQNVTLSCEQNLNHDAMYWYRQDPGQGLRLIYYSQIVNDFQKGDIAEGYSVSREKKESFPLTVTSAQKNPTAFYLCASSAQHNSGTGELFFGEGSRLTVL.

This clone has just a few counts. The CDR3 DNA is TGTGCCACTCCAGATCTATCTAACTATGGCTACACCTTC. Translated, it gives CATPDLSNYGYTF. This rearrangement joins TRBV28 to TRBJ1-2; D unclear. The CDR3 is made up of 13 amino acids. Germline V gene data show CDR1 as MDHEN and CDR2 as SYDVKM. V was clipped by 10 bases and J by 0 bases, with 12 bases between them.

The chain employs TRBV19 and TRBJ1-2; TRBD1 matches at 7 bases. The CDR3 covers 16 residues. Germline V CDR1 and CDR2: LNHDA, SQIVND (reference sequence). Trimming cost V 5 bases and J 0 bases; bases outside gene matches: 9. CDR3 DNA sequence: TGTGCCAGTAGTGCACCCACGCAGGGGGCTAACTATGGCTACACCTTC. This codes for CASSAPTQGANYGYTF.

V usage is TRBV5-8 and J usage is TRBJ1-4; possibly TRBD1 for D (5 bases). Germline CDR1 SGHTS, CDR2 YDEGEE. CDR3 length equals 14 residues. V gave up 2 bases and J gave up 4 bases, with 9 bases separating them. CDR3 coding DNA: TGTGCCAGCAGCTTCGGGGACGTTAATGAAAAACTGTTTTTT. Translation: CASSFGDVNEKLFF.